This T cell receptor beta chain was obtained from a study of blood T cell repertoires in COVID-19. Overall study context: The study drew acute and convalescent COVID-19 samples from the United States, Italy and Spain. Sources were T cells, B-cell-depleted T cells, or PBMCs; the material itself was cDNA or gDNA.

Original processing methods: By means of reference gene primer amplification, nucleated cell counts were estimated. Produced via immunoSEQ multiplex PCR; TCRdb's table is partial and in-frame only. Clone size and V and J calls were adopted from that table, with D and trimming inferred from the DNA. Seen here are about 170,000 clones, 83% observed once, and the top ten hold roughly 2%. The CDR3 has 15 amino acids. V shed 6 bases, J shed 4 bases, and the junction held 10 bases outside the gene matches. Per germline, CDR1 LNHDA and CDR2 SQIVND (reference sequence). This clone appeared once. The J gene is TRBJ2-7, the V gene TRBV19, with 9 bases matching TRBD1. Source material: peripheral blood. The receptor comes from a woman older than 75 with acute or convalescent COVID-19. CDR3 DNA: TGTGCCAGTAGGGACTCCGGGACAGGGTCTTACGAGCAGTACTTC. This translates into CASRDSGTGSYEQYF.